This T cell receptor beta chain originates from a study of response to subunit inactivated influenza vaccine. Whole-study findings and limits: Every seasonal influenza vaccination brings in few new T cells, the authors suggested.

Remarks on this clonotype: Its antigen is as yet unknown.

V shed 5 bases and J shed 3 bases, with 11 bases lying between them. The CDR3 runs to 14 residues. TCRdb ran MiXCR on the RT-PCR reads and lists one entry per CDR3 protein. The sample has roughly 190,000 distinct CDR3 sequences, approximately 15% seen once. This chain connects TRBV12-3 or TRBV12-4 to TRBJ1-5; D gene unclear. The material was CD8+ T cells sorted from PBMCs, obtained less than 6 days after vaccination. The receptor was isolated from a man between 50 and 59 years old who received an inactivated influenza vaccine. The DNA for the CDR3 is TGTGCCAGCAGTCCACAGACGTTCAATCAGCCCCAGCATTTT. Protein sequence: CASSPQTFNQPQHF.